Listed here are 22 T cell receptor beta chains from one sample, sequenced in a study of T cells in Graves' hyperthyroidism and ophthalmopathy. Template material for amplifying TCR beta CDR3 regions consisted of RNA transcripts. With the HTBI primer set, the TCR CDR3 went through a first round of RT-PCR. TCRdb re-called the multiplex PCR reads through MiXCR, storing one row per CDR3 protein. The data show roughly 400,000 distinct CDR3 sequences, with around an eighth seen just once and 25% to 30% held by the top ten. Sequenced: blood. The receptor source for this set is a man aged 50 to 60 with Graves' ophthalmopathy.

There are a few counts of this clonotype. V is TRBV9 and J is TRBJ1-2; 7 nucleotides line up with TRBD1. Germline V CDR1 and CDR2: SGDLS, YYNGEE. The CDR3 covers 14 residues. J lost 2 bases, V lost 3 bases, and 4 bases had no gene match. The CDR3 loop reads CASSDRGGNYGYTF. CDR3 in DNA: TGTGCCAGCAGCGACCGAGGGGGCAACTATGGCTACACCTTC.

This clonotype was picked up many times. V gene TRBV7-9 combines with J gene TRBJ2-5; no definite D call. V lost 1 base, J lost 2 bases, and 14 bases lay in between. The CDR3 spans 16 residues. Germline V lookup: CDR1 SEHNR, CDR2 FQNEAQ (reference sequence). The CDR3 loop is CASSLGSFADQETQYF. The DNA for the CDR3 is TGTGCCAGCAGCTTAGGATCGTTCGCGGATCAAGAGACCCAGTACTTC.

This clonotype was observed many times. The CDR3 spells CSGQDPHHNEQFF. The CDR3 DNA sequence: TGCAGTGGCCAAGACCCCCATCACAATGAGCAGTTCTTC. The rearrangement uses TRBV20-1 and TRBJ2-1; no clear D gene. The CDR3 is made up of 13 amino acids. Germline V CDR1 and CDR2: DFQATT, SNEGSKA (reference sequence). Trimming shortened V by 7 bases and J by 5 bases, and 15 bases separated the two germline ends.

The chain uses TRBV28 and TRBJ1-6, with TRBD1 identical over 7 bases. The length of the CDR3 is 15 residues. The germline gives CDR1 MDHEN, CDR2 SYDVKM. J lost 10 bases, V lost 4 bases, and 10 bases had no gene match. The chain's CDR3 is CASSSATGSGSPLHF. CDR3 sequence (DNA): TGTGCCAGCAGTTCCGCGACAGGGTCGGGATCACCCCTCCACTTT.

This clonotype was detected many times. The chain employs TRBV3-1 and TRBJ2-7; 7 nucleotides agree with TRBD1. Germline V CDR1 and CDR2: LGHDT, YNNKEL (reference sequence). V gave up 5 bases and J gave up 2 bases; unmatched junction bases: 6. The CDR3 consists of 14 residues. CDR3 DNA: TGTGCCAGCAGCGAGAGGGGGACAGCCTACGAGCAGTACTTC. Encoded protein: CASSERGTAYEQYF.

This clonotype occurred a few times. The chain recombines TRBV4-1 with TRBJ2-5; D uncertain. V lost 1 base, J lost 4 bases, and 16 bases lay in between. Germline loops: CDR1 MGHRA, CDR2 YSYEKL. CDR3 length: 16 residues. In nucleotides, the CDR3 is TGCGCCAGCAGCCAAGGTCCGAACCCAGAAAGAGAGACCCAGTACTTC. It specifies CASSQGPNPERETQYF.

This clonotype was detected a few times. V gene TRBV28 combines with J gene TRBJ1-4; TRBD1 matches at 9 bases. CDR3 length equals 16 residues. From germline, CDR1 is MDHEN and CDR2 SYDVKM. V was clipped by 2 bases and J by 7 bases; unmatched bases: 8. Here the CDR3 DNA reads TGTGCCAGCAGTTTAACCGGGACAGGGTCGGCTGAAAAACTGTTTTTT. Encoded protein: CASSLTGTGSAEKLFF.

This clonotype appeared many times. The chain links TRBV19 to TRBJ1-5; no reliable D call. The V gene's germline CDR1 is LNHDA and CDR2 SQIVND (reference sequence). Trimming cost V 7 bases and J 5 bases, with 18 bases left between them. The CDR3 is made up of 15 amino acids. The CDR3 DNA sequence: TGTGCCAGTAAATCTGTCCTGAAAACAGATCAGCCCCAGCATTTT. The encoded protein is CASKSVLKTDQPQHF.

This clonotype was found many times. This chain joins TRBV6-5 and TRBJ2-2, with D hard to call. Trimming left V 0 bases short and J 6 bases short, with 17 bases between. Per germline, CDR1 MNHEY and CDR2 SVGAGI. The length of the CDR3 is 17 residues. The CDR3 reads CASSYSTTYLRSGELFF. CDR3 bases: TGTGCCAGCAGTTACTCGACCACCTACCTAAGGTCCGGGGAGCTGTTTTTT.

Many counts were recorded for this clonotype. The V gene is TRBV5-6, the J gene TRBJ2-5; 11 bases fit TRBD2. The germline V gene has CDR1 SGHDT and CDR2 YYEEEE. V lost 3 bases, J lost 4 bases, and 5 bases stayed unmatched. The CDR3 has 15 residues. The chain's CDR3 is CASSYWLAGGETQYF. The CDR3 nucleotides are TGTGCCAGCAGCTACTGGCTAGCGGGAGGAGAGACCCAGTACTTC.

This clonotype has at least ten counts. The J gene is TRBJ1-1, the V gene TRBV2; D may be TRBD1 (5 bases). The V gene's germline CDR1 is SNHLY and CDR2 FYNNEI. The V gene lost 5 bases and the J gene lost 2 bases, with 12 bases spanning the gap. The length of the CDR3 is 14 residues. The DNA for the CDR3 is TGTGCCAGCAGTTGGAACAGGATAAACACTGAAGCTTTCTTT. This gives the protein CASSWNRINTEAFF.

J is TRBJ1-3 and V is TRBV15, with D possibly being TRBD1 (5 bases). V was cut by 2 bases and J by 5 bases, with 19 bases left in between. The germline CDR1 and CDR2 sequences are LNHNV and YYDKDF (reference sequence). The CDR3 contains 17 residues. For the CDR3, the DNA is TGTGCCACCAGCAGATCCCAGGGAAATAAGTATAGAAACACCATATATTTT. Protein sequence: CATSRSQGNKYRNTIYF.

This clonotype was found a few times. This chain connects TRBV12-3 or TRBV12-4 to TRBJ1-5; D uncertain. This CDR3 spans 12 amino acids. V was pared by 7 bases and J by 0 bases, with 4 bases between. CDR3 amino acids: CASTYSNQPQHF. CDR3 in DNA: TGTGCCAGCACCTATAGCAATCAGCCCCAGCATTTT.

In its sample, this clonotype was seen many times. J is TRBJ2-7 and V is TRBV24-1, with a possible D match to TRBD1 (5 bases). The CDR3 length is 11 residues. Germline loops: CDR1 KGHDR, CDR2 SFDVKD. The V and J ends lost 7 bases and 6 bases respectively, with 9 bases between them. CDR3 protein: CATSQGSEQYF. The CDR3 nucleotides read TGTGCCACCAGCCAGGGCAGCGAGCAGTACTTC.

In its sample, this clonotype was seen many times. This chain joins TRBV7-2 and TRBJ2-1, with 13 bases fitting TRBD2. The germline gives CDR1 SGHTA, CDR2 FQGNSA. Trimming at V came to 5 bases and at J to 6 bases, leaving 4 bases not matched to a gene. The CDR3 sequence is 15 residues long. This chain's CDR3 is CASSRTSGRANEQFF. CDR3 sequence (DNA): TGTGCCAGCAGCCGGACTAGCGGGAGAGCCAATGAGCAGTTCTTC.

The chain joins TRBV7-9 to TRBJ1-1; D remains ambiguous. Germline V lookup: CDR1 SEHNR, CDR2 FQNEAQ (reference sequence). The CDR3 consists of 14 residues. V lost 5 bases and J 4 bases, leaving 14 bases between the germline ends. The CDR3 DNA sequence: TGTGCCAGCAGCCTCGATCTACGGTTCACTGAAGCTTTCTTT. It codes for CASSLDLRFTEAFF.

Ten or more counts support this clonotype. This chain joins TRBV12-3 or TRBV12-4 and TRBJ2-7; no reliable D call. The CDR3 spans 13 residues. V was clipped by 0 bases and J by 6 bases, with 9 bases between them. The CDR3 region has the DNA TGTGCCAGCAGTTTAGCTGGGTTGGGCGAGCAGTACTTC. Translation: CASSLAGLGEQYF.

There are many counts of this clonotype. The rearrangement joins TRBV25-1 to TRBJ2-7, with TRBD2 identical over 13 bases. The J segment lost 2 bases and the V segment lost 3 bases, leaving 4 bases of the junction unmatched. CDR1 is MGHDK, CDR2 SYGVNS, per germline. The CDR3 runs to 16 residues. The CDR3 sequence is CASSDTSGRAPYEQYF. Here the CDR3 DNA reads TGTGCCAGCAGTGATACTAGCGGGAGGGCCCCCTACGAGCAGTACTTC.

Many counts were recorded for this clonotype. This chain uses TRBV5-1 with TRBJ2-5, with D unresolved. CDR1 and CDR2 (germline): SGHRS, YFSETQ. CDR3 length equals 13 residues. V was cut by 1 base and J by 4 bases, with 8 bases left in between. CDR3 sequence: CASSLFERETQYF. In nucleotides, the CDR3 is TGCGCCAGCAGCTTGTTTGAGAGAGAGACCCAGTACTTC.

This chain links TRBV5-1 with TRBJ2-1; TRBD1 matches 10 bases. Per germline, CDR1 SGHRS and CDR2 YFSETQ. The CDR3 runs to 15 residues. After removal of 3 bases from V and 5 bases from J, the junction contained 5 bases not matched to a gene. CDR3 sequence reads: CASSSGTGENNEQFF. The CDR3 DNA sequence: TGCGCCAGCAGCTCCGGGACAGGGGAAAACAATGAGCAGTTCTTC.

At least ten counts were recorded for this clonotype. The V and J genes are TRBV2 and TRBJ2-5, with 12 bases lining up with TRBD2. The germline V gene encodes CDR1 SNHLY and CDR2 FYNNEI. The CDR3 is made up of 15 amino acids. With 7 bases clipped from V and 4 bases from J, the junction kept 7 bases outside the gene matches. The CDR3 nucleotides are TGTGCCAGCACTGCCGGGACTAGCGGGTCAGAGACCCAGTACTTC. It codes for CASTAGTSGSETQYF. The full variable domain, with the rest looked up from reference TRBV2 and TRBJ2-5, is EPEVTQTPSHQVTQMGQEVILRCVPISNHLYFYWYRQILGQKVEFLVSFYNNEISEKSEIFDDQFSVERPDGSNFTLKIRSTKLEDSAMYFCASTAGTSGSETQYFGPGTRLLVL.

Concerning this clonotype: It may be a read error: a sequence one base away is much more abundant. The rearrangement joins TRBV27 to TRBJ2-7; no clear D. The germline CDR1 and CDR2 sequences are MNHEY and SMNVEV (reference sequence). CDR3 size: 12 residues. The germline V and J ends were trimmed by 4 bases and 5 bases, with 9 bases remaining between them. CDR3 DNA: TGTGCCAGCAGTTCCTATACCCACGAGCAGTACTTC. The encoded protein is CASSSYTHEQYF.